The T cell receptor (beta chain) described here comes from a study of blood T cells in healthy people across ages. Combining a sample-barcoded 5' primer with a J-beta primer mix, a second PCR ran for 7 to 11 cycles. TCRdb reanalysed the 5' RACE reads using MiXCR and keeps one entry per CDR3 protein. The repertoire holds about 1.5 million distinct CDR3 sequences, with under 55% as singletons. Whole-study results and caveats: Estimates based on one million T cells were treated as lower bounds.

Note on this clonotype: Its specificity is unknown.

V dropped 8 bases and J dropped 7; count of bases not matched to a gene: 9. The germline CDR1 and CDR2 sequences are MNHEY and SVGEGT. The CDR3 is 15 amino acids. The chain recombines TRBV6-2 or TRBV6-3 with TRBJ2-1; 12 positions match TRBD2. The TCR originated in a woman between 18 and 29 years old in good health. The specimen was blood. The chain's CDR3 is CASGSGLAGRNEQFF. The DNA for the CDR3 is TGTGCCAGCGGGTCAGGACTAGCGGGAAGGAATGAGCAGTTCTTC.